This TCR beta chain was captured by sequencing in a study of cytomegalovirus exposure and HLA in healthy donors. Whole-study context: In a previous analysis, 117 million unique TCR beta sequences were found from about 190 million T cells.

Whole-study results and caveats: Rare TCR sequences predominated, though certain public TCRs were found in many donors. Cytomegalovirus-associated TCR beta chains were listed, numbering roughly 150.

Regarding this clone: What it binds is unknown.

The PCR employed 60 Vbeta primers together with 13 Jbeta primers. In the authors' workflow: Unique TCR beta chains numbered 60 million to 100 million in a later analysis, with roughly 10 million shared. Repertoires were generated with immunoSEQ multiplex PCR, while TCRdb's copy carries only in-frame clones and drops some. V and J calls and clone size come straight from that table; D and trimming were deduced from the DNA. This sample carries under 130,000 clones, with under 0.7% going to the ten biggest clones. The source is a man aged 50 to 59 in good health and CMV-seronegative. The material sequenced was PBMCs.

CDR3 nucleotide sequence: TGTGCCAGCAGTCCCCGGGTAGATAATTCACCCCTCCACTTT. Its translation: CASSPRVDNSPLHF. The genes are TRBV27 and TRBJ1-6; no reliable D call. Trimming stripped 5 bases from V and 5 bases from J, with 10 bases between. The length of the CDR3 is 14 residues. Per the germline V gene, CDR1 is MNHEY and CDR2 is SMNVEV (reference sequence).